The 10 T cell receptor beta chains below were found in one sample sequenced in a study of cytomegalovirus exposure and HLA in healthy donors. This PCR relied on a set of 60 Vbeta primers and 13 Jbeta primers. Profiling relied on immunoSEQ multiplex PCR, and the TCRdb table lists in-frame clones only, not all of them. In the table there are more than 130,000 clones, around 72% of which are singletons. The sequenced sample was PBMCs. The receptors here all came from a human donor in good health.

This clone has a handful of counts. CDR3 protein: CASSLLLARGETQYF. The CDR3 region has the DNA TGTGCCAGCAGCTTGTTGTTAGCCAGGGGAGAGACCCAGTACTTC. The V gene is TRBV5-6, the J gene TRBJ2-5; TRBD1 is a possible D gene (6 bases). V was trimmed by 1 base and J by 4 bases, leaving 14 bases between them. The CDR3 is made up of 15 amino acids. Germline V CDR1 and CDR2: SGHDT, YYEEEE.

This chain's CDR3 is CASSYRIAGYNEQFF. CDR3 nucleotide sequence: TGTGCCAGCAGTTACAGGATAGCGGGGTACAATGAGCAGTTCTTC. This chain connects TRBV6-5 to TRBJ2-1; 8 nucleotides match TRBD2. The length of the CDR3 is 15 residues. Germline CDR1 and CDR2: MNHEY and SVGAGI. J lost 4 bases, V lost 2 bases, and 4 bases had no gene match.

This clone has a single count. This sequence joins TRBV6-7 and TRBJ2-5, with TRBD1 as a possible D gene (6 bases). TRBV6-7 is recorded as an ORF, its role being uncertain. V lost 6 bases and J 3 bases, leaving 14 bases between the germline ends. This CDR3 contains 14 residues. The CDR3 DNA sequence: TGTGCCAGCAGGCCAGGGGAAGGAAAAGAGACCCAGTACTTC. The encoded protein is CASRPGEGKETQYF.

The chain's CDR3 is CASSLGGRSQYF. The CDR3, as DNA: TGTGCCAGCAGCTTAGGTGGGCGTTCCCAGTACTTC. The genes are TRBV7-9 and TRBJ2-7; D remains ambiguous. The CDR3 is made up of 12 amino acids. V gave up 1 base and J gave up 10 bases, with 11 bases separating them. Germline CDR1 reads SEHNR; CDR2 reads FQNEAQ (reference sequence).

V usage is TRBV7-2 and J usage is TRBJ2-1; 9 nucleotides match TRBD1. The trim removed 1 base at V and 8 bases at J, leaving 6 bases unmatched. The V gene's germline CDR1 is SGHTA and CDR2 FQGNSA. This CDR3 region has 15 residues. CDR3 sequence reads: CASSLEQGATHEQFF. CDR3 DNA: TGTGCCAGCAGCTTAGAACAGGGGGCGACGCATGAGCAGTTCTTC.

This CDR3 reads CASSWSGSYSYNEQFF. Here the CDR3 DNA reads TGTGCCAGTAGTTGGAGCGGGAGTTACTCCTACAATGAGCAGTTCTTC. The chain is built from TRBV19 and TRBJ2-1, with 8 positions matching TRBD2. This CDR3 contains 16 residues. Germline assignment: CDR1 LNHDA and CDR2 SQIVND (reference sequence). J gave up 0 bases and V 5 bases, and 6 bases lay outside the gene matches.

The rearrangement links TRBV20-1 to TRBJ2-7; weak D call: TRBD1 (5 bases). The V gene's germline CDR1 is DFQATT and CDR2 SNEGSKA (reference sequence). The CDR3 runs to 11 residues. Trimming removed 5 bases from V and 5 bases from J, with 10 bases in between. The CDR3 nucleotides are TGCAGTGCTGACAGAGGCCACGAGCAGTACTTC. Translating gives CSADRGHEQYF.

With respect to this clone: The junction shows a germline mismatch at one end, possibly a read error. CDR3 region: CSSSGTGGYGYTF. For the CDR3, the DNA is TGTTCCAGCAGCGGTACAGGGGGCTATGGCTACACCTTC. The chain links TRBV7-9 to TRBJ1-2, with 8 bases aligning to TRBD1. The V gene's germline CDR1 is SEHNR and CDR2 FQNEAQ (reference sequence). The CDR3 runs to 13 residues. Full variable domain (outside the CDR3, taken from reference TRBV7-9 and TRBJ1-2): DTGVSQNPRHKITKRGQNVTFRCDPISEHNRLYWYRQTLGQGPEFLTYFQNEAQLEKSRLLSDRFSAERPKGSFSTLEIQRTEQGDSAMYLCSSSGTGGYGYTFGSGTRLTVV.

The rearrangement uses TRBV6-5 and TRBJ2-7; 9 nucleotides match TRBD1. The CDR3 is 14 residues long. Losses at the gene ends were 6 bases for V and 7 bases for J; bases not matched to a gene: 10. CDR1 and CDR2 from the germline V gene are MNHEY and SVGAGI. CDR3 loop: CASSLDRGLGEQYF. CDR3 DNA: TGTGCCAGCAGCTTGGACAGGGGACTGGGTGAGCAGTACTTC.

The genes are TRBV12-5 and TRBJ2-7; 9 bases match TRBD1. V trimming: 2 bases; J trimming: 4 bases; junction bases outside the gene matches: 6. This CDR3 region has 15 residues. Germline V gene data show CDR1 as LGHNT and CDR2 as FRNRAP. The CDR3 bases are TGTGCTAGTGGTTTGCCCGGACAGGGGACGTACGAGCAGTACTTC. Residues: CASGLPGQGTYEQYF.